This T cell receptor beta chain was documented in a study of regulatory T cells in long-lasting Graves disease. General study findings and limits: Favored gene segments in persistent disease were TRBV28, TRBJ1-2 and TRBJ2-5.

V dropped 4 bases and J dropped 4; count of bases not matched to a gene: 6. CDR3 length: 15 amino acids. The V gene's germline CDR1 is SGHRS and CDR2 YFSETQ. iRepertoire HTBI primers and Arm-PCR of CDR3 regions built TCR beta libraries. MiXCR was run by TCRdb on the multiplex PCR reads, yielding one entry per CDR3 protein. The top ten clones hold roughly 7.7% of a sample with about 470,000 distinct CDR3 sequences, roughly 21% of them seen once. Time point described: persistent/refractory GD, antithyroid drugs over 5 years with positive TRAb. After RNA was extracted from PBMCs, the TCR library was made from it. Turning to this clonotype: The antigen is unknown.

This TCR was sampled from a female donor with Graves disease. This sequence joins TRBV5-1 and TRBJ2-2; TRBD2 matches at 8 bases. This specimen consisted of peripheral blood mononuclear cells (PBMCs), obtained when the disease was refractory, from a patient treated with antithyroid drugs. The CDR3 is CASSPGGAGTGELFF. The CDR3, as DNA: TGCGCCAGCAGCCCGGGGGGGGCAGGCACCGGGGAGCTGTTTTTT.